This T cell receptor beta chain was sequenced in a study of cytomegalovirus exposure and HLA in healthy donors. This clone was recorded a few times. Sequencing used immunoSEQ multiplex PCR; TCRdb keeps in-frame clones, though not all of them. The sample consists of 200,000 or so clones, about four fifths of them appearing once. Unmatched junction bases numbered 0, after V lost 3 bases and J lost 1 base. The length of the CDR3 is 14 residues. Germline assignment: CDR1 PRHDT and CDR2 FYEKMQ (reference sequence). Material for sequencing was PBMCs. This clonotype was sampled from a man between 18 and 29 years old in good health and CMV-seropositive. The chain couples TRBV13 to TRBJ2-3; 8 nucleotides align to TRBD2. CDR3 nucleotide sequence: TGTGCCAGCAGCTTGACTAGCGGCACAGATACGCAGTATTTT. Residues: CASSLTSGTDTQYF.